This TCR beta chain comes out of a study of Tregs in tolerant kidney transplant recipients. About this clone itself: Its specificity is unknown.

The repertoire was sequenced with immunoSEQ multiplex PCR; TCRdb's copy has only in-frame clones and lacks some. The sample has 81,000 or so clones, more than 85% seen once. Related graft donors supplied nonmyeloablative bone marrow transplants, and mixed chimerism was transient. CD4+CD25+CD127- Tregs, CD4+CD25- non-Tregs, CD4 and CD8 cells were sorted. This CDR3 comprises 14 residues. Trimming at V came to 0 bases and at J to 6 bases, leaving 1 base not matched to a gene. CDR1 SGHRS and CDR2 YFSETQ come from the germline V gene. Study conclusions and caveats: This study did not directly address biological reproducibility.

The sample here was CD4+ T cells from blood (PBMCs), taken 24 months after the transplant. This TCR derives from a human patient who received a combined kidney and bone marrow transplant. Some T cells may possibly be graft donor cells. The chain recombines TRBV5-1 with TRBJ2-2; TRBD1 matches 8 bases. CDR3 nucleotides: TGCGCCAGCAGCTTGGGACAGGGGTCCGGGGAGCTGTTTTTT. It codes for CASSLGQGSGELFF.